This TCR beta chain is from a study of T cells in Graves' hyperthyroidism and ophthalmopathy. The sample holds many counts of this clonotype. Its antigen is not identified. CDR1 MNHNS and CDR2 SASEGT come from the germline V gene. The CDR3 loop spans 12 amino acids. V was clipped by 7 bases and J by 9 bases, with 15 bases between them. With a duration under 2 months, the hyperthyroidism was newly diagnosed in patients aged 18 to 65. Uncontrolled infection, other autoimmune disease, pregnancy or lactation excluded patients. Study observations and caveats: Most thyroid clonotypes with frequency above 0.001 were detected in blood. The model predicted ophthalmopathy a median roughly 6.3 months before onset.

Amplification of TCR beta CDR3 regions was performed using RNA transcripts as template. HTBI primers drove first-round RT-PCR of the TCR CDR3. TCRdb re-called the multiplex PCR reads through MiXCR, storing one row per CDR3 protein. Counted here are 650,000 to 700,000 distinct CDR3 sequences, roughly 17% occurring once; the ten biggest clones make up 15% to 18%. The clonotype comes from a man aged 45-60 years with Graves' hyperthyroidism. The J gene is TRBJ1-1, the V gene TRBV6-1; perhaps TRBD1 as D (6 bases). The sequenced material came from blood. CDR3 nucleotides: TGTGCCAGCATCGCCGGGGGGGGCAAAGCTTTCTTT. The encoded protein is CASIAGGGKAFF.